The 27 T cell receptor beta chains presented below share a single source sample, sequenced in a study of T-cell reconstitution after alpha-beta-depleted transplantation in children. The authors prepared the TCRbeta library with unique molecular identifiers. TCRdb analysed the PCR reads with MiXCR anew, one entry per CDR3 protein. Counted here are roughly 500,000 distinct CDR3 sequences, about 31% occurring once; the ten biggest clones make up 2% to 3%. The sequencing here drew on PBMCs from the stem cell graft donor, taken from the stem cell graft. These receptors all stem from a human donor who donated a stem cell graft to a child with aplastic anemia.

This clonotype showed up just once. This chain connects TRBV5-6 to TRBJ2-7; D remains unclear. From germline, CDR1 is SGHDT and CDR2 YYEEEE. CDR3 length equals 16 residues. V was clipped by 3 bases and J by 0 bases, with 16 bases between them. In DNA form, the CDR3 reads TGTGCCAGCAGCTCCCCTCGGGCGGCACCCTCCTACGAGCAGTACGTC. Its translation: CASSSPRAAPSYEQYV.

The gene calls are TRBV20-1 and TRBJ2-7; TRBD2 agrees at 7 bases. V was pared by 3 bases and J by 6 bases, with 17 bases of the junction left unmatched. Germline V gene data show CDR1 as DFQATT and CDR2 as SNEGSKA (reference sequence). The length of the CDR3 is 16 residues. DNA for the CDR3: TGCAGTGCTAGGCTCCCGAGCGGGACGACCCTCGCCGAGCAGTACTTC. Protein: CSARLPSGTTLAEQYF.

The V call is TRBV30, the J call TRBJ2-7; D might be TRBD1 (5 bases). CDR1 and CDR2 from the germline V gene are GTSNPN and SVGIG (reference sequence). The length of the CDR3 is 17 residues. The V end lost 5 bases, the J end lost 4 bases, and 27 bases lay between the germline ends. CDR3 in DNA: TGTGCCTGGGTCCTCTTGGGGCTAAACCCCACTTATTACGAGCAGTACGTC. It specifies CAWVLLGLNPTYYEQYV.

This clonotype was found a few times. This sequence joins TRBV12-3 or TRBV12-4 and TRBJ1-2, with a tentative D call TRBD1 (5 bases). With 5 bases removed from V and 4 bases from J, the gap between germline ends came to 14 bases. This CDR3 comprises 14 residues. CDR3 sequence (DNA): TGTGCCAGCAGTCACCAAACAGGAATCTATGGCTACACCTTC. Translation: CASSHQTGIYGYTF.

The chain couples TRBV10-2 to TRBJ2-2; the match to TRBD2 covers 7 bases. Looked up from germline, CDR1 is WSHSY and CDR2 is SAAADI. This CDR3 spans 17 amino acids. With 5 bases clipped from V and 4 bases from J, the junction kept 13 bases outside the gene matches. Written as DNA, the CDR3 is TGCGCCAGCAGTAGGTTTATGCGGGAGTTGGTCACCGGGGAGCTGTTTTTT. It specifies CASSRFMRELVTGELFF.

This clonotype was found a few times. The chain uses TRBV29-1 and TRBJ2-2; TRBD2 matches at 8 bases. Germline V gives CDR1 SQVTM, CDR2 ANQGSEA. V shed 3 bases, J shed 6 bases, and the junction held 6 bases outside the gene matches. The CDR3 length is 14 residues. The CDR3, as DNA: TGCAGCGTTGAGGCGGGAGGTATCTCCGGGGAGCTGTTTTTT. This encodes CSVEAGGISGELFF.

This chain connects TRBV7-9 to TRBJ1-4; D perhaps matches TRBD1 (6 bases). The germline V and J ends were trimmed by 4 bases and 3 bases, with 12 bases remaining between them. Germline-derived CDR1 and CDR2 are SEHNR and FQNEAQ (reference sequence). This CDR3 is 15 amino acids long. The CDR3 here is CASSYDRSSNEKLFF. The CDR3, as DNA: TGTGCCAGCAGCTACGACAGGTCATCTAATGAAAAACTGTTTTTT.

Here the CDR3 DNA reads TGTGCCAGCAGCGAGGGGGGGACAGGATACAATGAGCAGTTCTTC. Encoded protein: CASSEGGTGYNEQFF. This sequence joins TRBV7-9 and TRBJ2-1; D is possibly TRBD1 (8 bases). The CDR3 contains 15 residues. V was trimmed by 5 bases and J by 4 bases, leaving 15 bases between them. The V gene's germline CDR1 is SEHNR and CDR2 FQNEAQ (reference sequence).

The V and J genes are TRBV27 and TRBJ1-4; 7 bases are a match to TRBD1. The J segment lost 7 bases and the V segment lost 2 bases, leaving 4 bases of the junction unmatched. Germline values: CDR1 MNHEY, CDR2 SMNVEV (reference sequence). The CDR3 covers 14 residues. The CDR3 is CASSLLGDSEKLFF. CDR3 nucleotides: TGTGCCAGCAGTTTACTGGGGGACAGTGAAAAACTGTTTTTT.

The genes are TRBV5-6 and TRBJ1-3, with D possibly matching TRBD1 (5 bases). This CDR3 comprises 16 residues. Between the trimmed V and J ends, which lost 2 bases and 2 bases, there was a span of 14 bases. Germline V CDR1 and CDR2: SGHDT, YYEEEE. The CDR3 protein is CASSFLTGTAGNTIYF. Written as DNA, the CDR3 is TGTGCCAGCAGCTTCCTTACAGGTACGGCTGGAAACACCATATATTTT.

This clonotype was counted a few times. The rearrangement uses TRBV29-1 and TRBJ1-2, with D uncertain. Germline values: CDR1 SQVTM, CDR2 ANQGSEA. This CDR3 has 14 residues. This chain's CDR3 is CSAGGDNRNYGYTF. The CDR3 nucleotides are TGCAGTGCGGGAGGAGACAACAGAAATTATGGCTACACCTTC.

This clonotype was detected a few times. V is TRBV5-5 and J is TRBJ2-5; TRBD2 matches at 9 bases. The CDR3 loop spans 17 amino acids. CDR1 and CDR2 (germline): SGHKS, YYEKEE (reference sequence). The V segment lost 1 base and the J segment 3 bases; nucleotides outside the gene matches: 10. Here the CDR3 reads CASSLQSTSGAKETQYF. In DNA, the CDR3 is TGTGCCAGCAGCTTGCAGTCGACTAGCGGTGCCAAAGAGACCCAGTACTTC. The full variable domain, in which reference TRBV5-5 and TRBJ2-5 provide the parts outside the CDR3, is DAGVTQSPTHLIKTRGQQVTLRCSPISGHKSVSWYQQVLGQGPQFIFQYYEKEERGRGNFPDRFSARQFPNYSSELNVNALLLGDSALYLCASSLQSTSGAKETQYFGPGTRLLVL.

This clonotype was counted a single time. The V and J genes are TRBV29-1 and TRBJ1-2, with 7 nucleotides matching TRBD1. The length of the CDR3 is 15 residues. Germline CDR1 is SQVTM and CDR2 is ANQGSEA. V gave up 5 bases and J gave up 8 bases; unmatched junction bases: 17. For the CDR3, the DNA is TGCAGCGTTATGGAGCGGAACGACAGGGTTCGCGGCTACACCTTC. Its translation: CSVMERNDRVRGYTF.

The V call is TRBV5-1, the J call TRBJ2-5, with D tentatively TRBD2 (5 bases). Germline CDR1 and CDR2: SGHRS and YFSETQ. This CDR3 has 14 residues. The germline V and J ends were trimmed by 3 bases and 5 bases, with 14 bases remaining between them. This chain's CDR3 is CASSSGGRAETQYF. CDR3 nucleotide sequence: TGCGCCAGCAGCTCTGGAGGTAGGGCCGAGACCCAGTACTTC.

The gene calls are TRBV3-1 and TRBJ1-1; no clear D gene. The V gene's germline CDR1 is LGHDT and CDR2 YNNKEL (reference sequence). The ends were cut back, 7 bases at V and 5 bases at J, with 17 bases in the middle. The CDR3 has 14 amino acids. The CDR3 region has the DNA TGTGCCAGCACCCAGGCGCGTGGCCGAACTGAAGCTTTCTTT. Protein product: CASTQARGRTEAFF.

This chain uses TRBV7-9 with TRBJ2-1, with D possibly being TRBD2 (5 bases). Germline CDR1 and CDR2: SEHNR and FQNEAQ (reference sequence). The ends were cut back, 6 bases at V and 5 bases at J, with 17 bases in the middle. The CDR3 runs to 15 residues. This CDR3 reads CASRPKLGGDNEQFF. CDR3 bases: TGTGCCAGCAGACCGAAACTAGGCGGTGACAATGAGCAGTTCTTC. The whole variable domain, filled in from reference TRBV7-9 and TRBJ2-1, reads DTGVSQNPRHKITKRGQNVTFRCDPISEHNRLYWYRQTLGQGPEFLTYFQNEAQLEKSRLLSDRFSAERPKGSFSTLEIQRTEQGDSAMYLCASRPKLGGDNEQFFGPGTRLTVL.

The chain employs TRBV9 and TRBJ1-1; TRBD1 aligns across 7 bases. With V trimmed by 4 bases and J by 2 bases, 8 bases remained unmatched. The germline V gene has CDR1 SGDLS and CDR2 YYNGEE. CDR3 length: 15 amino acids. The CDR3: CASSLQGQTNTEAFF. The CDR3 nucleotides read TGTGCCAGCAGCCTTCAGGGACAGACAAACACTGAAGCTTTCTTT.

The chain carries TRBV12-3 or TRBV12-4 and TRBJ1-6, with D perhaps TRBD1 (6 bases). The V end was cut by 4 bases, the J end by 5 bases, with 9 bases between. There are 14 residues in the CDR3. The CDR3 coding sequence is TGTGCCAGCAGTTGGGCAGGGGATAATTCACCCCTCCACTTT. Amino acids: CASSWAGDNSPLHF.

This clonotype was found a few times. The chain joins TRBV18 to TRBJ2-4; 7 bases align to TRBD1. After removal of 4 bases from V and 9 bases from J, the junction contained 12 bases not matched to a gene. The CDR3 contains 15 residues. Per germline, CDR1 KGHSH and CDR2 LQKENI. The chain's CDR3 is CASSLQSTGSGIQYF. CDR3 in DNA: TGTGCCAGCTCACTTCAGTCGACAGGGTCAGGCATTCAGTACTTC.

The CDR3 loop reads CASSEALTGTSGYNEQFF. The DNA for the CDR3 is TGTGCCAGCAGTGAAGCGCTGACAGGGACCTCCGGGTACAATGAGCAGTTCTTC. The gene calls are TRBV2 and TRBJ2-1; 7 bases agree with TRBD1. The CDR3 sequence is 18 residues long. From germline, CDR1 is SNHLY and CDR2 FYNNEI. Losses at the gene ends were 0 bases for V and 4 bases for J; bases not matched to a gene: 12.

This clonotype has just a few counts. The genes are TRBV11-2 and TRBJ1-4; 10 bases are a match to TRBD1. Trimming removed 5 bases from V and 8 bases from J; junction bases left unmatched: 14. Germline CDR1 reads SGHAT; CDR2 reads FQNNGV. CDR3 length: 17 amino acids. CDR3 amino acids: CASSTGTGVMSGEKLFF. In DNA form, the CDR3 reads TGTGCCAGCAGCACCGGGACAGGGGTCATGTCGGGCGAAAAACTGTTTTTT.

The chain links TRBV6-2 or TRBV6-3 to TRBJ2-1; maybe TRBD2 (6 bases). Germline values: CDR1 MNHEY, CDR2 SVGEGT. V was cut by 10 bases and J by 10 bases, with 14 bases left in between. There are 11 residues in the CDR3. This CDR3 reads CAISLGSEQFF. The DNA for the CDR3 is TGTGCCATCAGCCTCGGGAGCGAGCAGTTCTTC.

This clonotype was recorded a few times. The J gene is TRBJ2-1, the V gene TRBV24-1, with 11 bases aligning to TRBD2. The length of the CDR3 is 16 residues. Losses at the gene ends were 5 bases for V and 8 bases for J; bases not matched to a gene: 10. Germline CDR1 reads KGHDR; CDR2 reads SFDVKD. The CDR3 is CATSASGTSGRHEQFF. The DNA for the CDR3 is TGTGCCACCAGTGCCTCGGGTACTAGCGGGAGACATGAGCAGTTCTTC.

This clonotype appeared a few times. The chain has TRBV20-1 and TRBJ1-5, with 10 bases matching TRBD1. Germline-derived CDR1 and CDR2 are DFQATT and SNEGSKA (reference sequence). The J segment lost 0 bases and the V segment lost 1 base, leaving 9 bases of the junction unmatched. This CDR3 spans 18 amino acids. The CDR3: CSARAGQGPRSSNQPQHF. The CDR3 DNA reads as TGCAGTGCTAGAGCGGGACAGGGGCCACGCTCTAGCAATCAGCCCCAGCATTTT.

The chain couples TRBV5-1 to TRBJ1-2; 9 positions match TRBD1. Losses at the gene ends were 5 bases for V and 4 bases for J; bases not matched to a gene: 6. The CDR3 runs 14 residues. Germline V gene data show CDR1 as SGHRS and CDR2 as YFSETQ. CDR3 DNA: TGCGCCAGCAGGTTTCCGGGACAGGGCTATGGCTACACCTTC. Translated: CASRFPGQGYGYTF.

V is TRBV7-2 and J is TRBJ1-1, with D possibly being TRBD1 (5 bases). This CDR3 has 12 amino acids. With 5 bases removed from V and 6 bases from J, the gap between germline ends came to 10 bases. Germline CDR1 is SGHTA and CDR2 is FQGNSA. DNA of the CDR3: TGTGCCAGCAGCAAAGGGGTATCTGAAGCTTTCTTT. Amino acids: CASSKGVSEAFF.

J is TRBJ2-7 and V is TRBV12-5, with a possible D match to TRBD2 (6 bases). Looked up from germline, CDR1 is LGHNT and CDR2 is FRNRAP. CDR3 length: 17 residues. V was clipped by 2 bases and J by 4 bases, with 21 bases between them. The CDR3: CASGLIRTGEVLYEQYF. CDR3 sequence (DNA): TGTGCTAGTGGTTTGATTCGGACGGGGGAGGTTCTATACGAGCAGTACTTC.